This entry lists 26 T cell receptor beta chains sequenced from one sample in a study of cytomegalovirus exposure and HLA in healthy donors. The PCR ran on 60 Vbeta and 13 Jbeta primers. Repertoires were generated with immunoSEQ multiplex PCR, while TCRdb's copy carries only in-frame clones and drops some. The data show some 130,000 clones, with about three quarters seen just once and approximately 2.9% held by the top ten. Material for sequencing was PBMCs. Source of these receptors: a human donor in good health.

The chain has TRBV7-2 and TRBJ2-1, with a tentative D call TRBD2 (5 bases). V lost 1 base to trimming and J lost 4 bases, with 14 bases between them. The germline V gene encodes CDR1 SGHTA and CDR2 FQGNSA. CDR3 length: 16 residues. CDR3 in amino acids: CASSLGVSPGYNEQFF. The CDR3, as DNA: TGTGCCAGCAGCTTAGGGGTTAGCCCGGGATACAATGAGCAGTTCTTC.

The chain is built from TRBV21-1 and TRBJ2-5; TRBD2 is the table's D call, not checked against the DNA. TRBV21-1 is annotated as a pseudogene. The CDR3 spans 18 residues. This chain's CDR3 is CASRGKVTSGDKGETQYF. In DNA form, the CDR3 reads TGTGCCAGCAGGGGTAAAGTAACTAGCGGGGATAAGGGAGAGACCCAGTACTTC.

The chain joins TRBV15 to TRBJ2-7, with TRBD1 matching over 7 bases. The germline V gene encodes CDR1 LNHNV and CDR2 YYDKDF (reference sequence). V was pared by 5 bases and J by 1 base, with 2 bases of the junction left unmatched. The length of the CDR3 is 13 residues. In DNA form, the CDR3 reads TGTGCCACCAGCGTGGGACAGTCCTACGAGCAGTACTTC. Its protein product is CATSVGQSYEQYF.

This chain links TRBV7-3 with TRBJ2-7; TRBD2 agrees at 7 bases. CDR1 and CDR2 (germline): SGHTA, FQGTGA. V dropped 3 bases and J dropped 7; count of bases not matched to a gene: 9. The CDR3 sequence is 14 residues long. This CDR3 is CASSFVGGGEEQYF. The CDR3 region has the DNA TGTGCCAGCAGCTTCGTGGGGGGGGGTGAGGAGCAGTACTTC.

This clone was seen a few times. The rearrangement uses TRBV18 and TRBJ1-2; unclear D gene. The CDR3 is 14 residues long. Germline-derived CDR1 and CDR2 are KGHSH and LQKENI. V was cut by 5 bases and J by 6 bases, with 16 bases left in between. CDR3 sequence (DNA): TGTGCCAGCTCATCCCAGAGGAGGGCGGATGGCTACACCTTC. Its translation: CASSSQRRADGYTF.

The chain couples TRBV7-9 to TRBJ1-2; D might be TRBD1 (5 bases). CDR1 and CDR2 from the germline V gene are SEHNR and FQNEAQ (reference sequence). Trimming removed 0 bases at V and 4 bases at J, with 9 bases between. This CDR3 is 14 amino acids long. Written as DNA, the CDR3 is TGTGCCAGCAGCTTAGCGGCGGGGGTCTATGGCTACACCTTC. This translates into CASSLAAGVYGYTF.

The V call is TRBV2, the J call TRBJ1-2; D gene uncertain. The CDR3 is made up of 14 amino acids. Germline CDR1 is SNHLY and CDR2 is FYNNEI. Trimming removed 6 bases at V and 8 bases at J, with 19 bases between. The DNA of the CDR3 is TGTGCCAGCAGGGTAATATCTGGAGCCGCGGGCTACACCTTC. Translated, it gives CASRVISGAAGYTF.

This clone has ten or more counts. The chain couples TRBV11-1 to TRBJ1-1, with 7 bases that match TRBD1. This CDR3 has 15 residues. V shed 5 bases, J shed 3 bases, and the junction held 9 bases outside the gene matches. Germline-derived CDR1 and CDR2 are SGHAT and FQDESV (reference sequence). The chain's CDR3 is CASSQEVGTDTEAFF. CDR3 coding DNA: TGTGCCAGCAGCCAAGAGGTCGGGACAGACACTGAAGCTTTCTTT.

This chain links TRBV11-1 with TRBJ1-1; the match to TRBD1 covers 7 bases. This CDR3 contains 14 residues. Germline V gene sequence: CDR1 SGHAT, CDR2 FQDESV (reference sequence). The V and J ends lost 5 bases and 4 bases, in that order; junction bases with no gene match: 7. CDR3 protein: CASSLDRVGTEAFF. CDR3 nucleotide sequence: TGTGCCAGCAGCCTCGACAGGGTGGGCACTGAAGCTTTCTTT.

CDR3 in DNA: TGTGCCAGCAGTGAATGGGGTCGACAGGGAGGCACAGATACGCAGTATTTT. Amino acids: CASSEWGRQGGTDTQYF. The chain has TRBV2 and TRBJ2-3; 7 bases fit TRBD1. There are 17 residues in the CDR3. Per germline, CDR1 SNHLY and CDR2 FYNNEI. The V segment lost 2 bases and the J segment 1 base; nucleotides outside the gene matches: 9.

This clone has more than one count but fewer than ten. The chain links TRBV6-1 to TRBJ1-2; 8 positions match TRBD1. This CDR3 spans 15 amino acids. Per the germline V gene, CDR1 is MNHNS and CDR2 is SASEGT. The ends lost 0 bases at V and 13 bases at J; junction bases unmatched: 13. The CDR3 reads CASSEAWAGDRTVTF. The CDR3 nucleotides read TGTGCCAGCAGTGAAGCCTGGGCCGGGGACAGGACAGTCACCTTC.

This chain links TRBV5-6 with TRBJ1-1; 10 bases agree with TRBD1. Losses at the gene ends were 3 bases for V and 1 base for J; bases not matched to a gene: 6. The CDR3 is 16 residues long. CDR1 is SGHDT and CDR2 is YYEEEE in the germline V gene. The CDR3 nucleotides are TGTGCCAGCAGCTCGGACAGGGGGGCTACGAACACTGAAGCTTTCTTT. Encoded protein: CASSSDRGATNTEAFF.

The CDR3 bases are TGTGCCAGCAGTGGGGACAGGGCCTATGGCTACACCTTC. Protein: CASSGDRAYGYTF. The chain recombines TRBV6-5 with TRBJ1-2; 9 bases line up with TRBD1. The CDR3 consists of 13 residues. Germline V CDR1 and CDR2: MNHEY, SVGAGI. With 5 bases clipped from V and 4 bases from J, the junction kept 2 bases outside the gene matches.

The chain has TRBV4-3 and TRBJ1-2, with D maybe TRBD1 (5 bases). The V end was cut by 0 bases, the J end by 5 bases, with 13 bases between. The CDR3 extends over 15 amino acids. Germline CDR1 and CDR2: LGHNA and YSLEER. CDR3: CASSQEGPGAYGYTF. In DNA form, the CDR3 reads TGCGCCAGCAGCCAAGAAGGACCTGGGGCTTATGGCTACACCTTC.

This clone was observed a single time. CDR3 in amino acids: CASSLGLAGNHEQYF. CDR3 nucleotides: TGTGCCAGCAGTTTAGGGCTAGCGGGAAACCACGAGCAGTACTTC. The J gene is TRBJ2-7, the V gene TRBV27; 9 bases line up with TRBD2. CDR1 and CDR2 (germline): MNHEY, SMNVEV (reference sequence). The CDR3 has 15 residues. With V trimmed by 2 bases and J by 5 bases, 7 bases remained unmatched.

The chain has TRBV14 and TRBJ2-5; 9 bases line up with TRBD1. The CDR3 extends over 14 amino acids. The V gene end was trimmed by 4 bases and the J gene end by 4 bases; junction bases not matched to a gene: 4. Germline-derived CDR1 and CDR2 are SGHDN and FVKESK. The CDR3 sequence is CASSPGTGRETQYF. CDR3 coding DNA: TGTGCCAGCAGCCCCGGGACAGGGCGAGAGACCCAGTACTTC.

Concerning this clone: The junction and the germline gene differ at one end; a read error may be behind it. The chain couples TRBV5-1 to TRBJ2-7; 8 bases are shared with TRBD1. CDR1 is SGHRS, CDR2 YFSETQ, per germline. The CDR3 is 15 amino acids. CDR3 region: CASSSGQGGSYGQYF. CDR3 DNA sequence: TGCGCCAGCAGCTCCGGACAGGGCGGCTCCTACGGGCAGTACTTC. The whole variable domain, filled in from reference TRBV5-1 and TRBJ2-7, reads KAGVTQTPRYLIKTRGQQVTLSCSPISGHRSVSWYQQTPGQGLQFLFEYFSETQRNKGNFPGRFSGRQFSNSRSEMNVSTLELGDSALYLCASSSGQGGSYGQYFGPGTRLTVT.

V gene TRBV11-2 combines with J gene TRBJ2-2; D remains unclear. Germline CDR1 SGHAT, CDR2 FQNNGV. V dropped 3 bases and J dropped 4 bases, with 9 bases sitting between them. This CDR3 is 14 amino acids long. In nucleotides, the CDR3 is TGTGCCAGCAGCTTCCGACACGGCACCGGGGAGCTGTTTTTT. It yields the protein CASSFRHGTGELFF.

This clone occurred a few times. The J gene is TRBJ2-1, the V gene TRBV19; 13 nucleotides align to TRBD2. CDR1 and CDR2 (germline): LNHDA, SQIVND (reference sequence). Trimming removed 6 bases from V and 6 bases from J; junction bases left unmatched: 8. The CDR3 is 16 residues long. CDR3 loop: CASRTAGTSGTNEQFF. DNA of the CDR3: TGTGCCAGTAGAACAGCCGGGACTAGCGGGACCAATGAGCAGTTCTTC.

Note on this clone: A much larger clone sits a single nucleotide away, making a read error possible. This chain uses TRBV4-2 with TRBJ2-7; TRBD2 might be the D (6 bases). The CDR3 extends over 14 amino acids. CDR1 and CDR2 (germline): LGHNA, YNFKEQ. V lost 0 bases to trimming and J lost 3 bases, with 9 bases between them. The CDR3 bases are TGTGCCAGCAGCCAAGATATCGGGGGCTACGAGCAGTACTTC. Encoded protein: CASSQDIGGYEQYF.

The genes are TRBV28 and TRBJ2-3; maybe TRBD1 (6 bases). The V and J ends lost 7 bases and 1 base respectively, with 9 bases between them. This CDR3 spans 13 amino acids. Germline lookup yields CDR1 MDHEN and CDR2 SYDVKM. CDR3 nucleotides: TGTGCCAGCACCCCAGGGGGCACAGATACGCAGTATTTT. Translated, it gives CASTPGGTDTQYF.

This clone was counted only a few times. The chain has TRBV6-1 and TRBJ1-2, with D possibly TRBD1 on 5 matching bases. The CDR3 is made up of 12 amino acids. V shed 5 bases and J shed 4 bases, with 8 bases lying between them. CDR1 MNHNS and CDR2 SASEGT come from the germline V gene. The chain's CDR3 is CASSLDSYGYTF. The CDR3 DNA reads as TGTGCCAGCAGTTTAGACAGCTATGGCTACACCTTC.

This chain connects TRBV4-2 to TRBJ2-5; 16 bases are a match to TRBD2. The closer fit of TRBJ2-7 to the DNA end suggests the J call may be wrong. CDR1 is LGHNA, CDR2 YNFKEQ, per germline. The CDR3 covers 19 residues. CDR3 sequence: CASSHVPGLAGGQTYEQYF. The CDR3 DNA reads as TGTGCCAGCAGCCATGTACCGGGACTAGCGGGAGGGCAAACCTACGAGCAGTACTTC.

The chain is built from TRBV6-5 and TRBJ2-7; TRBD2 aligns across 8 bases. The germline CDR1 and CDR2 sequences are MNHEY and SVGAGI. The CDR3 runs to 15 residues. Trimming removed 6 bases from V and 3 bases from J; junction bases left unmatched: 10. In nucleotides, the CDR3 is TGTGCCAGCAGCCGCTCAGCGGGAGCCGGCTACGAGCAGTACTTC. The encoded protein is CASSRSAGAGYEQYF.

The CDR3 DNA reads as TGTGCCAGCGTCCAGGGGGCAGGTCAGCCCCAGCATTTT. Translation gives CASVQGAGQPQHF. The V and J genes are TRBV6-1 and TRBJ1-5; 8 nucleotides agree with TRBD1. The J segment lost 6 bases and the V segment lost 8 bases, leaving 6 bases of the junction unmatched. Germline V gene sequence: CDR1 MNHNS, CDR2 SASEGT. CDR3 size: 13 residues.

The V and J genes are TRBV7-8 and TRBJ2-7; D might be TRBD1 (6 bases). The CDR3 consists of 12 residues. The V gene's germline CDR1 is SGHVS and CDR2 FQNEAQ. The V gene lost 10 bases and the J gene lost 9 bases, with 19 bases spanning the gap. As DNA, the CDR3 is TGTGCCACCTCAAGGTCAGGGGAAGGGCAGTACTTC. Translation: CATSRSGEGQYF.